These 28 T cell receptor beta chains were sequenced from one sample in a study of tumor-infiltrating lymphocytes in localized non-small cell lung cancer. Generated by immunoSEQ multiplex PCR, the TCRdb table keeps only in-frame clones and is missing some. The sample lists 15,000 to 20,000 clones, around 72% seen once, with less than 10% in the top ten. The sequencing sample was made of lung tumor tissue. These receptors all come from a human donor with non-small cell lung cancer.

This rearrangement joins TRBV11-3 to TRBJ2-5; 7 bases match TRBD2. Losses at the gene ends were 5 bases for V and 5 bases for J; bases not matched to a gene: 5. From germline, CDR1 is SGHNT and CDR2 YENEEA. This CDR3 comprises 13 residues. Here the CDR3 reads CASSPGEGETQYF. DNA for the CDR3: TGTGCCAGCAGCCCCGGGGAGGGGGAGACCCAGTACTTC.

There are a few counts of this clone. This chain uses TRBV19 with TRBJ1-1; D is undetermined. CDR3 length equals 13 residues. Trimming cost V 6 bases and J 3 bases, with 11 bases left between them. From germline, CDR1 is LNHDA and CDR2 SQIVND (reference sequence). CDR3 region: CASRWTEDTEAFF. CDR3 DNA sequence: TGTGCCAGTAGGTGGACGGAGGACACTGAAGCTTTCTTT. The variable domain in full, completed from reference TRBV19 and TRBJ1-1, reads DGGITQSPKYLFRKEGQNVTLSCEQNLNHDAMYWYRQDPGQGLRLIYYSQIVNDFQKGDIAEGYSVSREKKESFPLTVTSAQKNPTAFYLCASRWTEDTEAFFGQGTRLTVV.

The chain carries TRBV9 and TRBJ2-5; D is possibly TRBD1 or TRBD2 (5 bases each). The CDR3 loop spans 15 amino acids. Trimming removed 4 bases from V and 5 bases from J, with 18 bases in between. The germline V gene has CDR1 SGDLS and CDR2 YYNGEE. The CDR3 sequence: CASSPLGVRGETQYF. CDR3 DNA: TGTGCCAGCAGCCCCCTGGGGGTCCGTGGCGAGACCCAGTACTTC.

This clone has just a few counts. The J gene is TRBJ1-1, the V gene TRBV9, with a tentative D call TRBD1 (6 bases). The CDR3 loop spans 16 amino acids. Trimming cost V 4 bases and J 1 base, with 17 bases left between them. The germline gives CDR1 SGDLS, CDR2 YYNGEE. Here the CDR3 DNA reads TGTGCCAGCAGCCCAAGACAGGAGAGTAAGAACACTGAAGCTTTCTTT. Its translation is CASSPRQESKNTEAFF.

The V call is TRBV19, the J call TRBJ1-2; D is perhaps TRBD1 (6 bases). V was cut by 5 bases and J by 1 base, with 14 bases left in between. CDR1 is LNHDA, CDR2 SQIVND, per germline (reference sequence). This CDR3 comprises 15 residues. This CDR3 reads CASSPGHGINYGYTF. Here the CDR3 DNA reads TGTGCCAGTAGTCCGGGACACGGGATTAACTATGGCTACACCTTC. The complete variable domain, with remaining parts taken from reference TRBV19 and TRBJ1-2, reads DGGITQSPKYLFRKEGQNVTLSCEQNLNHDAMYWYRQDPGQGLRLIYYSQIVNDFQKGDIAEGYSVSREKKESFPLTVTSAQKNPTAFYLCASSPGHGINYGYTFGSGTRLTVV.

This clone occurred a few times. The chain is built from TRBV11-1 and TRBJ2-5; weak D call: TRBD1 (6 bases). V dropped 6 bases and J dropped 4 bases, with 18 bases sitting between them. The CDR3 totals 15 residues. Germline loops: CDR1 SGHAT, CDR2 FQDESV (reference sequence). CDR3 in amino acids: CASSRGTGQRETQYF. The CDR3 coding sequence is TGTGCCAGCAGTCGGGGCACCGGACAGAGAGAGACCCAGTACTTC.

The V call is TRBV30, the J call TRBJ1-5; D is unclear. Germline-derived CDR1 and CDR2 are GTSNPN and SVGIG (reference sequence). The V gene lost 2 bases and the J gene lost 4 bases, with 12 bases spanning the gap. The length of the CDR3 is 14 residues. The CDR3 bases are TGTGCCTGGAGTCGGTGGGAGGGTAATCAGCCCCAGCATTTT. As protein: CAWSRWEGNQPQHF.

V is TRBV10-3 and J is TRBJ1-1; TRBD1 might be the D (6 bases). V lost 6 bases, J lost 10 bases, and 12 bases lay in between. The CDR3 spans 11 residues. CDR1 is ENHRY and CDR2 is SYGVKD in the germline V gene. CDR3: CAIRGGHLAFF. The CDR3 coding sequence is TGTGCCATCAGGGGGGGGCATTTAGCTTTCTTT.

This clone was observed a handful of times. This sequence joins TRBV7-9 and TRBJ2-1, with no clear D. The CDR3 extends over 15 amino acids. Trimming shortened V by 3 bases and J by 0 bases, and 9 bases separated the two germline ends. The germline V gene has CDR1 SEHNR and CDR2 FQNEAQ (reference sequence). Here the CDR3 DNA reads TGTGCCAGCAGCTTCGTCTCAGGCTCCTACAATGAGCAGTTCTTC. Residues: CASSFVSGSYNEQFF.

This chain uses TRBV5-5 with TRBJ2-1, with 10 nucleotides matching TRBD1. CDR3 size: 15 residues. Germline V gives CDR1 SGHKS, CDR2 YYEKEE (reference sequence). The trim removed 2 bases at V and 4 bases at J, leaving 3 bases unmatched. For the CDR3, the DNA is TGTGCCAGCAGCTTACCGGGACAGGGGTACAATGAGCAGTTCTTC. Protein sequence: CASSLPGQGYNEQFF.

The chain employs TRBV19 and TRBJ2-3; 9 nucleotides align to TRBD2. Per the germline V gene, CDR1 is LNHDA and CDR2 is SQIVND (reference sequence). V trimming: 7 bases; J trimming: 9 bases; junction bases outside the gene matches: 11. This CDR3 is built from 14 residues. CDR3 residues: CASTAGGLGGTQYF. The CDR3 DNA reads TGTGCCAGTACGGCGGGAGGGCTGGGGGGGACGCAGTATTTT.

This clone has a single count. CDR3: CASSYSRQEQAFF. The CDR3 DNA reads TGTGCCAGCAGTTACTCGAGACAGGAGCAAGCTTTCTTT. The chain recombines TRBV6-6 with TRBJ1-1; maybe TRBD1 (6 bases). This CDR3 spans 13 amino acids. V gave up 0 bases and J gave up 9 bases, with 11 bases separating them. Germline CDR1 and CDR2: MNHNY and SVGAGI (reference sequence).

V usage is TRBV7-6 and J usage is TRBJ1-4, with 9 bases identical to TRBD1. Germline V gene data show CDR1 as SGHVS and CDR2 as FNYEAQ. The CDR3 runs 16 residues. V gave up 4 bases and J gave up 12 bases; unmatched junction bases: 15. The CDR3 loop reads CASSSIRTGVFSELFF. The DNA of the CDR3 is TGTGCCAGCAGCTCAATTAGGACAGGGGTTTTCTCTGAACTGTTTTTT.

The chain has TRBV19 and TRBJ2-7; 7 bases line up with TRBD2. The CDR3 spans 15 residues. Germline values: CDR1 LNHDA, CDR2 SQIVND (reference sequence). After removal of 6 bases from V and 6 bases from J, the junction contained 14 bases not matched to a gene. The CDR3 is CASRTQAGTSAEQYF. CDR3 coding DNA: TGTGCCAGTAGGACTCAAGCGGGAACCTCCGCCGAGCAGTACTTC.

V usage is TRBV5-1 and J usage is TRBJ2-1; TRBD2 matches 11 bases. V gave up 3 bases and J gave up 6 bases; unmatched junction bases: 5. The germline CDR1 and CDR2 sequences are SGHRS and YFSETQ. The CDR3 contains 15 residues. The CDR3 DNA reads TGCGCCAGCAGCTACAGAGGGACTAGCGGCAATGAGCAGTTCTTC. Protein sequence: CASSYRGTSGNEQFF. Full variable domain (outside the CDR3, taken from reference TRBV5-1 and TRBJ2-1): KAGVTQTPRYLIKTRGQQVTLSCSPISGHRSVSWYQQTPGQGLQFLFEYFSETQRNKGNFPGRFSGRQFSNSRSEMNVSTLELGDSALYLCASSYRGTSGNEQFFGPGTRLTVL.

V is TRBV5-1 and J is TRBJ1-1; D is possibly TRBD1 (5 bases). The V and J ends lost 4 bases and 1 base respectively, with 14 bases between them. The V gene's germline CDR1 is SGHRS and CDR2 YFSETQ. The CDR3 contains 15 residues. DNA of the CDR3: TGCGCCAGCAGCCCGAATCGACAGAGGAACACTGAAGCTTTCTTT. Its translation: CASSPNRQRNTEAFF.

The V gene is TRBV5-4, the J gene TRBJ2-5; TRBD1 agrees at 8 bases. CDR1 and CDR2 from the germline V gene are SGHNT and YYREEE (reference sequence). Trimming cost V 2 bases and J 7 bases; bases outside gene matches: 10. The CDR3 is 15 residues long. CDR3 coding DNA: TGTGCCAGCAGCTTTGGGCCAGGGGGCGCGGGGACCCAGTACTTC. As protein: CASSFGPGGAGTQYF.

This chain links TRBV5-1 with TRBJ2-5; D not resolved. Germline values: CDR1 SGHRS, CDR2 YFSETQ. CDR3 length equals 11 residues. V lost 5 bases and J lost 10, with 12 bases in between. Here the CDR3 DNA reads TGCGCCAGCAGTAACTCAAATGGCCAGTACTTC. It encodes CASSNSNGQYF.

In its sample, this clone was seen once. The chain uses TRBV7-2 and TRBJ1-1, with D perhaps TRBD1 (6 bases). Germline assignment: CDR1 SGHTA and CDR2 FQGNSA. CDR3 length: 15 amino acids. V lost 3 bases to trimming and J lost 4 bases, with 15 bases between them. CDR3 DNA: TGTGCCAGCAGCTTGAGTAGGGGGTCTGGCACTGAAGCTTTCTTT. This sequence encodes CASSLSRGSGTEAFF.

This chain joins TRBV7-9 and TRBJ1-3, with TRBD1 matching over 9 bases. Germline CDR1 and CDR2: SEHNR and FQNEAQ (reference sequence). There are 12 residues in the CDR3. V shed 8 bases and J 15 bases; nucleotides not matched to a gene: 11. The CDR3 DNA reads as TGTGCCAGCTCCCCGGCGAGGGGACAGGGATATTTT. Amino acid sequence: CASSPARGQGYF. The variable domain in full, completed from reference TRBV7-9 and TRBJ1-3, reads DTGVSQNPRHKITKRGQNVTFRCDPISEHNRLYWYRQTLGQGPEFLTYFQNEAQLEKSRLLSDRFSAERPKGSFSTLEIQRTEQGDSAMYLCASSPARGQGYFGEGSWLTVV.

The rearrangement uses TRBV5-5 and TRBJ2-3, with D hard to call. CDR1 and CDR2 from the germline V gene are SGHKS and YYEKEE (reference sequence). The CDR3 extends over 12 amino acids. V was pared by 0 bases and J by 4 bases, with 3 bases between. The CDR3 DNA follows: TGTGCCAGCAGCTTGGCGCCAGATACGCAGTATTTT. It specifies CASSLAPDTQYF.

The rearrangement joins TRBV6-5 to TRBJ2-7; 11 bases are a match to TRBD1. Germline V gene lookup returns CDR1 MNHEY and CDR2 SVGAGI. The CDR3 contains 16 residues. The V and J ends lost 1 base and 2 bases, in that order; junction bases with no gene match: 4. CDR3 in DNA: TGTGCCAGCAGTTACTTACCGGGACAGGGGGCCTACGAGCAGTACTTC. It translates to CASSYLPGQGAYEQYF.

This clone was observed a handful of times. V and J are TRBV5-4 and TRBJ2-1, with 8 nucleotides matching TRBD1. The CDR3 has 15 amino acids. Per the germline V gene, CDR1 is SGHNT and CDR2 is YYREEE (reference sequence). Unmatched junction bases numbered 11, after V lost 7 bases and J lost 5 bases. CDR3 sequence reads: CASSGQGARHNEQFF. CDR3 in DNA: TGTGCCAGCTCCGGTCAGGGGGCAAGGCACAATGAGCAGTTCTTC. Supplemented by reference TRBV5-4 and TRBJ2-1, the full variable domain reads ETGVTQSPTHLIKTRGQQVTLRCSSQSGHNTVSWYQQALGQGPQFIFQYYREEENGRGNFPPRFSGLQFPNYSSELNVNALELDDSALYLCASSGQGARHNEQFFGPGTRLTVL.

This rearrangement joins TRBV7-2 to TRBJ2-4; D uncertain. Trimming stripped 4 bases from V and 9 bases from J, with 10 bases between. Germline loops: CDR1 SGHTA, CDR2 FQGNSA. CDR3 length: 12 residues. The CDR3 region is CASSSSWSIQYF. In nucleotides, the CDR3 is TGTGCCAGCAGCTCATCTTGGAGCATTCAGTACTTC. The entire variable domain, with the rest obtained from reference TRBV7-2 and TRBJ2-4, is as follows: GAGVSQSPSNKVTEKGKDVELRCDPISGHTALYWYRQSLGQGLEFLIYFQGNSAPDKSGLPSDRFSAERTGGSVSTLTIQRTQQEDSAVYLCASSSSWSIQYFGAGTRLSVL.

The chain joins TRBV10-1 to TRBJ2-4, with D tentatively TRBD2 (5 bases). V lost 0 bases, J lost 1 base, and 10 bases lay in between. CDR3 size: 16 residues. Germline lookup yields CDR1 WNHNN and CDR2 SYGVQD (reference sequence). The CDR3 DNA reads TGCGCCAGCAGTGAGTCATCAACGGGGGCCAAAAACATTCAGTACTTC. It codes for CASSESSTGAKNIQYF.

The CDR3 DNA reads as TGTGCCAGCAGCCTGGGACTAGCGCGACAAGAGACCCAGTACTTC. Its protein is CASSLGLARQETQYF. The V gene is TRBV11-2, the J gene TRBJ2-5; 10 bases map to TRBD2. CDR3 length equals 15 residues. V was pared by 5 bases and J by 2 bases, with 5 bases of the junction left unmatched. CDR1 is SGHAT and CDR2 is FQNNGV in the germline V gene.

The CDR3 spells CASSYGQMNTEAFF. CDR3 coding DNA: TGTGCCAGCAGCTACGGACAGATGAACACTGAAGCTTTCTTT. The rearrangement joins TRBV11-2 to TRBJ1-1; D perhaps matches TRBD1 (6 bases). Trimming pared 4 bases from V and 0 bases from J, leaving 9 bases between. There are 14 residues in the CDR3. Per the germline V gene, CDR1 is SGHAT and CDR2 is FQNNGV.

The chain carries TRBV4-3 and TRBJ1-5; unclear D gene. Germline V gene sequence: CDR1 LGHNA, CDR2 YSLEER. The V gene lost 5 bases and the J gene lost 6 bases, with 17 bases spanning the gap. CDR3 length: 15 residues. CDR3 in amino acids: CASSMVEGAGQPQHF. In DNA, the CDR3 is TGCGCCAGCAGCATGGTAGAGGGCGCGGGTCAGCCCCAGCATTTT.